This T cell receptor (beta chain) was observed in a study of blood T cell repertoires in COVID-19. In the study's own analysis: For nucleated cells, counts were estimated from reference gene primer amplification. Data came from immunoSEQ multiplex PCR; TCRdb stores just in-frame clones and leaves some out. That table gives V, J and clone size, and the DNA gave D and trimming. The sample contains around 200,000 clones, around four fifths of which appear only once. Germline CDR1 LNHDA, CDR2 SQIVND (reference sequence). The CDR3 loop spans 14 amino acids. The V and J ends lost 3 bases and 3 bases respectively, with 11 bases between them.

This chain uses TRBV19 with TRBJ1-2; maybe TRBD1 (6 bases). The receptor comes from a man aged 45-65 years with active or convalescent COVID-19. The specimen was peripheral blood. DNA of the CDR3: TGTGCCAGTAGTATTCTCACAGGGCACTATGGCTACACCTTC. This sequence encodes CASSILTGHYGYTF.